These T cell receptor beta chains were read from a single sample in a study of shared clonotypes between healthy human individuals. The protocol was immunoSEQ multiplex PCR, while the TCRdb copy is restricted to in-frame clones and leaves out a portion. The profile covers around 940,000 clones, with roughly 72% appearing a single time and about 1.5% taken by the ten largest. Sequenced material: memory CD4+ T cells sorted from blood. These receptors were collected from a young man in good health. Both conserved end residues are part of each CDR3. The D gene is left open where the match is weak. Not all rows give a size; the values are once, few, many and, for expanded clones, a class.

d_call j_call v_call clone_size cdr3_aa cdr3_nt
TRBD1 TRBJ2-5 TRBV5-1 once CASSLRTGGSQETQYF TGCGCCAGCAGCTTGCGGACAGGGGGTTCCCAAGAGACCCAGTACTTC
TRBD1 TRBJ2-7 TRBV11-2 - CASSPSGQGFGGPTYEQYF TGTGCCAGCAGCCCTTCGGGACAGGGCTTCGGGGGACCCACCTACGAGCAGTACTTC
TRBD1 TRBJ1-1 TRBV5-8 - CASSRNLGTGGISTEAFF TGTGCCAGCAGTCGTAATCTCGGGACAGGGGGTATTAGCACTGAAGCTTTCTTT
- TRBJ1-6 TRBV6-5 - CASTFDKGVGSPLHF TGTGCCAGCACCTTCGATAAGGGCGTTGGTTCACCCCTCCACTTT
- TRBJ2-7 TRBV10-2 - CASRAGTDPREQYF TGCGCCAGCAGGGCCGGGACCGACCCCCGCGAGCAGTACTTC
TRBD1 TRBJ1-4 TRBV6-1 - CASRKDRVEKLFF TGTGCCAGCAGGAAGGACAGGGTTGAAAAACTGTTTTTT
TRBD1 TRBJ1-1 TRBV5-1 - CASKTGGGVDTEAFF TGCGCCAGCAAGACAGGGGGAGGGGTGGACACTGAAGCTTTCTTT
- TRBJ1-2 TRBV28 - CASIGGGSRYYGYTF TGTGCCAGCATAGGTGGGGGCAGCCGCTACTATGGCTACACCTTC
TRBD1 TRBJ2-7 TRBV27 few CASSLRGQGISYYEQYF TGTGCCAGCAGTTTAAGGGGACAGGGTATATCCTACTACGAGCAGTACTTC
TRBD1 TRBJ1-1 TRBV16 many CASSQDRDTEAFF TGTGCCAGCAGCCAAGACAGGGACACTGAAGCTTTCTTT
TRBD1 TRBJ2-3 TRBV29-1 once CSSYRGNTQYF TGCAGCTCTTACAGGGGAAATACGCAGTATTTT
- TRBJ1-4 TRBV2 - CATQGRGAGTNEKLFF TGTGCCACTCAAGGAAGGGGCGCGGGAACTAATGAAAAACTGTTTTTT
TRBD2 TRBJ2-1 TRBV30 - CAWKAGAYNEQFF TGTGCCTGGAAAGCGGGAGCCTACAATGAGCAGTTCTTC
- TRBJ2-1 TRBV15 once CATSRDPGSYNEQFF TGTGCCACCAGCAGAGATCCTGGCTCCTACAATGAGCAGTTCTTC
TRBD2 TRBJ2-1 TRBV7-2 - CASSQPTSGNNEQFF TGTGCCAGCAGCCAGCCGACTAGCGGGAATAATGAGCAGTTCTTC
- TRBJ1-1 TRBV7-2 - CASSPSLNTEAFF TGTGCCAGCAGCCCAAGCCTGAACACTGAAGCTTTCTTT
TRBD1 TRBJ2-1 TRBV5-4 - CASSGGTGVKDEQFF TGTGCCAGCAGCGGCGGGACAGGGGTCAAGGATGAGCAGTTCTTC
TRBD2 TRBJ2-2 TRBV11-2 - CASEPGLAGGELFF TGTGCCAGCGAACCGGGACTAGCCGGTGGGGAGCTGTTTTTT
- TRBJ2-1 TRBV7-8 - CASSLDLAPSNEQFF TGTGCCAGCAGCCTCGATCTAGCACCCTCCAATGAGCAGTTCTTC
TRBD2 TRBJ2-3 TRBV2 - CASKRLAGGRSTDTQYF TGTGCCAGCAAGAGACTAGCGGGGGGGCGGAGCACAGATACGCAGTATTTT
TRBD1 TRBJ1-3 TRBV18 - CASSPTGQVSGNTIYF TGTGCCAGCTCACCAACGGGACAGGTATCGGGAAACACCATATATTTT
TRBD2 TRBJ2-3 TRBV6-5 once CASSYAGVMNTQYF TGTGCCAGCAGTTACGCGGGGGTAATGAATACGCAGTATTTT
TRBD2 TRBJ2-2 TRBV18 once CASSPPGLAGNGELFF TGTGCCAGCTCACCACCCGGGCTAGCGGGAAACGGGGAGCTGTTTTTT